These 27 T cell receptor beta chains originate from one sample sequenced in a study of response to subunit inactivated influenza vaccine. TCRdb recomputed calls from the RT-PCR reads with MiXCR, one row per CDR3 protein. Of 450,000 to 700,000 distinct CDR3 sequences detected, approximately 15% appear once; the ten largest clones hold 11%. Sequences were derived from PBMCs from blood, sampled roughly 12 days after vaccination. These receptors all stem from a man aged 45-60 years who received an inactivated influenza vaccine.

The chain couples TRBV14 to TRBJ1-6, with a tentative D call TRBD1 (5 bases). The CDR3 sequence is 13 residues long. From germline, CDR1 is SGHDN and CDR2 FVKESK. Trimming cost V 0 bases and J 11 bases, with 8 bases left between them. The CDR3 nucleotides are TGTGCCAGCAGCCAAGATAGGGGTGCACCCCTCCACTTT. This sequence encodes CASSQDRGAPLHF.

The chain combines TRBV7-9 with TRBJ1-1; D unclear. Trimming pared 6 bases from V and 5 bases from J, leaving 16 bases between. The CDR3 is made up of 14 amino acids. The germline gives CDR1 SEHNR, CDR2 FQNEAQ (reference sequence). In nucleotides, the CDR3 is TGTGCCAGCAGTTTGACGGGTGAGAGGACTGAAGCTTTCTTT. It specifies CASSLTGERTEAFF.

The chain joins TRBV20-1 to TRBJ2-2; 8 nucleotides line up with TRBD2. Germline trimming cut 3 bases from V and 5 bases from J; bases unmatched to any gene: 5. The CDR3 length is 14 residues. Looked up from germline, CDR1 is DFQATT and CDR2 is SNEGSKA (reference sequence). CDR3 sequence: CSARKAGATGELFF. CDR3 in DNA: TGCAGTGCTAGGAAAGCGGGAGCGACCGGGGAGCTGTTTTTT.

This clonotype showed up just a few times. DNA for the CDR3: TGTGCCAGCAGCTTAGACAGGGAGTACATAGATACGCAGTATTTT. Translation: CASSLDREYIDTQYF. The V call is TRBV7-2, the J call TRBJ2-3, with D possibly TRBD1 on 6 matching bases. There are 15 residues in the CDR3. Germline values: CDR1 SGHTA, CDR2 FQGNSA. The germline V and J ends were trimmed by 1 base and 5 bases, with 13 bases remaining between them.

This clonotype was detected only a few times. This chain uses TRBV6-2 or TRBV6-3 with TRBJ2-3; 7 positions agree with TRBD1. This CDR3 is built from 15 residues. Germline trimming cut 7 bases from V and 2 bases from J; bases unmatched to any gene: 9. Germline loops: CDR1 MNHEY, CDR2 SVGEGT. The CDR3 here is CASILQGSITDTQYF. CDR3 DNA sequence: TGTGCCAGCATTTTACAGGGGAGTATCACAGATACGCAGTATTTT.

The V call is TRBV20-1, the J call TRBJ2-7, with 15 bases that match TRBD2. V trimming: 6 bases; J trimming: 2 bases; junction bases outside the gene matches: 11. Germline lookup yields CDR1 DFQATT and CDR2 SNEGSKA (reference sequence). This CDR3 contains 17 residues. Written as DNA, the CDR3 is TGCAGTGCAACCGGGACTAGCGGGAGGAAAGTGACCTACGAGCAGTACTTC. The encoded protein is CSATGTSGRKVTYEQYF.

This chain's CDR3 is CAISEVIGLRREETQYF. CDR3 DNA: TGTGCCATCAGTGAGGTAATAGGACTCCGAAGGGAAGAGACCCAGTACTTC. The V call is TRBV10-3, the J call TRBJ2-5; a possible D gene is TRBD2 (5 bases). V was trimmed by 2 bases and J by 3 bases, leaving 19 bases between them. The germline V gene has CDR1 ENHRY and CDR2 SYGVKD. The CDR3 spans 17 residues.

V is TRBV20-1 and J is TRBJ2-1; D is perhaps TRBD2 (6 bases). V shed 1 base and J shed 6 bases, with 13 bases lying between them. This CDR3 comprises 14 residues. Germline values: CDR1 DFQATT, CDR2 SNEGSKA (reference sequence). The CDR3 here is CSARAVTSSNEQFF. As DNA, the CDR3 is TGCAGTGCTAGAGCCGTGACTAGTTCCAATGAGCAGTTCTTC.

This chain joins TRBV4-3 and TRBJ1-4, with unresolved D. The CDR3 has 17 residues. Looked up from germline, CDR1 is LGHNA and CDR2 is YSLEER. V was shortened by 4 bases and J by 0 bases, with 15 bases between the two germline ends. CDR3 sequence (DNA): TGCGCCAGCAGCCCTGGGTGGACGGTTGCAACTAATGAAAAACTGTTTTTT. The encoded protein is CASSPGWTVATNEKLFF.

V and J are TRBV4-2 and TRBJ2-5, with 11 bases fitting TRBD2. Germline CDR1 is LGHNA and CDR2 is YNFKEQ. The CDR3 is 18 amino acids. Losses at the gene ends were 0 bases for V and 2 bases for J; bases not matched to a gene: 8. The CDR3 is CASSQDRLAGMGQETQYF. The CDR3 DNA reads as TGTGCCAGCAGCCAAGATCGACTAGCGGGAATGGGACAAGAGACCCAGTACTTC.

This clonotype occurred a few times. V usage is TRBV28 and J usage is TRBJ1-5, with 7 bases lining up with TRBD1. There are 14 residues in the CDR3. Germline V gene lookup returns CDR1 MDHEN and CDR2 SYDVKM. The J segment lost 5 bases and the V segment lost 3 bases, leaving 4 bases of the junction unmatched. This CDR3 reads CASSLGQTYQPQHF. The CDR3 DNA is TGTGCCAGCAGTTTGGGACAGACCTATCAGCCCCAGCATTTT.

The chain carries TRBV7-2 and TRBJ2-7, with 9 nucleotides matching TRBD2. The length of the CDR3 is 15 residues. V lost 2 bases, J lost 3 bases, and 5 bases stayed unmatched. Germline CDR1 and CDR2: SGHTA and FQGNSA. The CDR3 reads CASSLNSGSFYEQYF. Here the CDR3 DNA reads TGTGCCAGCAGCTTAAATAGCGGGAGTTTCTACGAGCAGTACTTC.

J is TRBJ2-7 and V is TRBV12-3 or TRBV12-4, with TRBD2 identical over 8 bases. V lost 5 bases, J lost 2 bases, and 5 bases stayed unmatched. The CDR3 has 14 residues. CDR3 nucleotide sequence: TGTGCCAGCAGTCTTAGCGGGGTCCCCTACGAGCAGTACTTC. This translates into CASSLSGVPYEQYF.

This clonotype was counted between two and nine times. The chain recombines TRBV11-2 with TRBJ2-3; D gene ambiguous. The CDR3 has 12 residues. V gave up 5 bases and J gave up 4 bases, with 7 bases separating them. The germline V gene has CDR1 SGHAT and CDR2 FQNNGV. The CDR3 nucleotides read TGTGCCAGCAGCCCTCAGTCAGATACGCAGTATTTT. This codes for CASSPQSDTQYF.

This clonotype has a count of ten or more. V and J are TRBV14 and TRBJ2-7; a weak D match, TRBD1 (5 bases). The CDR3 consists of 13 residues. V was pared by 0 bases and J by 3 bases, with 6 bases between. CDR1 and CDR2 (germline): SGHDN, FVKESK. CDR3 DNA sequence: TGTGCCAGCAGCCAAGACAGGGACTACGAGCAGTACTTC. Translation gives CASSQDRDYEQYF.

V and J are TRBV4-2 and TRBJ2-3; tentatively, D is TRBD1 (5 bases). The V gene's germline CDR1 is LGHNA and CDR2 YNFKEQ. With 4 bases removed from V and 1 base from J, the gap between germline ends came to 12 bases. The CDR3 totals 15 residues. CDR3 sequence: CASSLEQVGTDTQYF. The CDR3 DNA reads TGTGCCAGCAGCCTTGAACAGGTCGGCACAGATACGCAGTATTTT.

This clonotype was found a few times. The rearrangement links TRBV29-1 to TRBJ2-2; perhaps TRBD1 as D (5 bases). In germline, CDR1 is SQVTM, CDR2 ANQGSEA. Trimming removed 6 bases from V and 4 bases from J, with 12 bases in between. The CDR3 spans 13 residues. Here the CDR3 DNA reads TGCAGCGTAAGACAGTGGGGCACCGGGGAGCTGTTTTTT. Translation: CSVRQWGTGELFF.

The chain links TRBV20-1 to TRBJ2-1, with 14 bases identical to TRBD2. The length of the CDR3 is 15 residues. Germline V gene data show CDR1 as DFQATT and CDR2 as SNEGSKA (reference sequence). The junction had 6 bases not matched to a gene; V was cut back by 5 bases and J by 6 bases. The CDR3 DNA sequence: TGCAGTGCTGGGACTAGCGGGAGTAGCGCCAATGAGCAGTTCTTC. This encodes CSAGTSGSSANEQFF.

This clonotype was seen more than once but under ten times. The chain employs TRBV3-1 and TRBJ2-4, with D possibly matching TRBD1 (6 bases). CDR1 is LGHDT, CDR2 YNNKEL, per germline (reference sequence). The CDR3 is 15 amino acids. Trimming took 6 bases from V and 3 from J, leaving 15 bases between them. Here the CDR3 DNA reads TGTGCCAGCAGGTCAACAGGGTATGGCAAAAACATTCAGTACTTC. Translated: CASRSTGYGKNIQYF. Supplemented by reference TRBV3-1 and TRBJ2-4, the full variable domain reads DTAVSQTPKYLVTQMGNDKSIKCEQNLGHDTMYWYKQDSKKFLKIMFSYNNKELIINETVPNRFSPKSPDKAHLNLHINSLELGDSAVYFCASRSTGYGKNIQYFGAGTRLSVL.

This clonotype was recorded a few times. The V and J genes are TRBV5-5 and TRBJ2-3; 9 bases are shared with TRBD2. The CDR3 covers 18 residues. The trim removed 3 bases at V and 0 bases at J, leaving 11 bases unmatched. Per the germline V gene, CDR1 is SGHKS and CDR2 is YYEKEE (reference sequence). The DNA for the CDR3 is TGTGCCAGCAGCTGGGAGGCGTCTAGCGGGGTTAGCACAGATACGCAGTATTTT. Translation: CASSWEASSGVSTDTQYF.

The table lists this clonotype with a few counts. This sequence joins TRBV6-1 and TRBJ1-4; D is ambiguous. There are 16 residues in the CDR3. V lost 5 bases and J 3 bases, leaving 16 bases between the germline ends. In germline, CDR1 is MNHNS, CDR2 SASEGT. This CDR3 is CASSLVGPGSNEKLFF. Here the CDR3 DNA reads TGTGCCAGCAGTCTGGTCGGGCCTGGATCTAATGAAAAACTGTTTTTT.

In its sample, this clonotype was seen a few times. The rearrangement uses TRBV28 and TRBJ2-3; possible D gene TRBD1, 5 bases. CDR3 length: 15 amino acids. With 6 bases removed from V and 0 bases from J, the gap between germline ends came to 13 bases. Germline-derived CDR1 and CDR2 are MDHEN and SYDVKM. CDR3 residues: CASSLDTTSTDTQYF. The CDR3 region has the DNA TGTGCCAGCAGCTTGGACACGACTAGCACAGATACGCAGTATTTT.

This clonotype was found a few times. This chain joins TRBV3-1 and TRBJ2-6; D remains ambiguous. Germline V lookup: CDR1 LGHDT, CDR2 YNNKEL (reference sequence). This CDR3 comprises 15 residues. Deletions cut 4 bases from V and 0 bases from J, with 7 bases between. The chain's CDR3 is CASSRRISGANVLTF. The CDR3 DNA reads as TGTGCCAGCAGCCGTCGCATCTCTGGGGCCAACGTCCTGACTTTC.

This clonotype was counted a few times. The rearrangement joins TRBV6-1 to TRBJ1-6; D is possibly TRBD1 (6 bases). Germline V gene sequence: CDR1 MNHNS, CDR2 SASEGT. V shed 7 bases and J shed 4 bases, with 11 bases lying between them. The CDR3 consists of 14 residues. The CDR3 coding sequence is TGTGCCAGCACCGCCGGACAGTATAATTCACCCCTCCACTTT. It translates to CASTAGQYNSPLHF.

The V and J genes are TRBV14 and TRBJ2-1; 8 nucleotides match TRBD2. CDR1 and CDR2 (germline): SGHDN, FVKESK. Trimming at V came to 1 base and at J to 10 bases, leaving 9 bases not matched to a gene. The length of the CDR3 is 15 residues. The CDR3 here is CASSQGGGPIREQFF. Written as DNA, the CDR3 is TGTGCCAGCAGCCAAGGCGGGGGGCCCATTAGAGAGCAGTTCTTC. Together with reference TRBV14 and TRBJ2-1, the CDR3 gives the full variable domain: EAGVTQFPSHSVIEKGQTVTLRCDPISGHDNLYWYRRVMGKEIKFLLHFVKESKQDESGMPNNRFLAERTGGTYSTLKVQPAELEDSGVYFCASSQGGGPIREQFFGPGTRLTVL.

J is TRBJ2-7 and V is TRBV9, with a possible D match to TRBD1 (6 bases). The CDR3 contains 14 residues. Germline lookup yields CDR1 SGDLS and CDR2 YYNGEE. V lost 3 bases, J lost 0 bases, and 10 bases lay in between. In DNA, the CDR3 is TGTGCCAGCAGCGGCCGGGACACCTCCTACGAGCAGTACTTC. It is translated as CASSGRDTSYEQYF.

This clonotype was seen at least ten times. J is TRBJ2-5 and V is TRBV12-3 or TRBV12-4, with D possibly being TRBD1 or TRBD2 (5 bases each). V gave up 2 bases and J gave up 1 base, with 8 bases separating them. This CDR3 spans 14 amino acids. Here the CDR3 DNA reads TGTGCCAGCAGTTTATCTGGGGGCCAAGAGACCCAGTACTTC. Amino acids: CASSLSGGQETQYF.